This TCR beta chain stems from a study of technical replicates of blood from a handful of donors. The method was immunoSEQ multiplex PCR; TCRdb's version includes in-frame clones alone and lacks a portion of them. The sample contains tens of thousands of clones, roughly 89% of which appear only once. The CDR3 loop spans 15 amino acids. V was pared by 1 base and J by 0 bases, with 9 bases between. Germline V gene lookup returns CDR1 MGHDK and CDR2 SYGVNS. This clone was found once. The chain joins TRBV25-1 to TRBJ1-1; D is uncertain. The clonotype originates from a human donor in good health. Sample: T cells isolated from PBMCs. The CDR3 spells CASSEWEGLNTEAFF. The CDR3 nucleotides read TGTGCCAGCAGTGAATGGGAGGGCCTGAACACTGAAGCTTTCTTT.